One sample yielded the 17 T cell receptor beta chains listed below, sequenced in a study of blood T cell repertoires in COVID-19. Here immunoSEQ multiplex PCR was the method, and the copy in TCRdb shows in-frame clones only, minus some. The table records some 150,000 clones, roughly 79% of them present only once. The sample taken for sequencing was peripheral blood. The receptors derive from a human donor with acute or convalescent COVID-19. The donor label of this sample is uncertain.

The chain joins TRBV6-5 to TRBJ2-7; D may be TRBD2 (6 bases). V shed 2 bases and J shed 3 bases, with 11 bases lying between them. There are 14 residues in the CDR3. The germline gives CDR1 MNHEY, CDR2 SVGAGI. This CDR3 is CASSYGGENYEQYF. The CDR3 coding sequence is TGTGCCAGCAGTTACGGAGGGGAGAACTACGAGCAGTACTTC.

This sequence joins TRBV9 and TRBJ2-7, with 7 nucleotides matching TRBD1. CDR1 is SGDLS and CDR2 is YYNGEE in the germline V gene. The CDR3 sequence is 13 residues long. J gave up 3 bases and V 4 bases, and 4 bases lay outside the gene matches. This chain's CDR3 is CASSIRQGYEQYF. CDR3 nucleotides: TGTGCCAGCAGCATCCGACAGGGCTACGAGCAGTACTTC.

The CDR3 reads CASSLSLGGGYTF. In DNA form, the CDR3 reads TGTGCCAGCAGTTTATCGCTCGGGGGAGGCTACACCTTC. J is TRBJ1-2 and V is TRBV27; D perhaps matches TRBD1 (5 bases). This CDR3 has 13 amino acids. V was clipped by 0 bases and J by 8 bases, with 10 bases between them. Per germline, CDR1 MNHEY and CDR2 SMNVEV (reference sequence).

The chain has TRBV11-2 and TRBJ1-2; no reliable D call. The CDR3 extends over 12 amino acids. Deletions cut 6 bases from V and 5 bases from J, with 10 bases between. The germline gives CDR1 SGHAT, CDR2 FQNNGV. The CDR3 bases are TGTGCCAGCAGTTCTACCTCATATGGCTACACCTTC. This gives the protein CASSSTSYGYTF.

This clone was detected a few times. The chain is built from TRBV29-1 and TRBJ2-1; perhaps TRBD1 as D (6 bases). The V gene lost 4 bases and the J gene lost 8 bases, with 12 bases spanning the gap. Germline assignment: CDR1 SQVTM and CDR2 ANQGSEA. CDR3 size: 12 residues. Written as DNA, the CDR3 is TGCAGCGTTGTTAAGGGGGTACATGAGCAGTTCTTC. It yields the protein CSVVKGVHEQFF.

V is TRBV7-9 and J is TRBJ2-7; perhaps TRBD2 as D (5 bases). The V end lost 3 bases, the J end lost 10 bases, and 19 bases lay between the germline ends. The CDR3 consists of 14 residues. Looked up from germline, CDR1 is SEHNR and CDR2 is FQNEAQ (reference sequence). This CDR3 reads CASSFGETGSVQYF. CDR3 coding DNA: TGTGCCAGCAGCTTCGGGGAGACTGGTTCTGTCCAGTACTTC.

The gene calls are TRBV9 and TRBJ1-4; 10 bases map to TRBD1. The CDR3 covers 14 residues. CDR1 and CDR2 (germline): SGDLS, YYNGEE. The junction had 4 bases not matched to a gene; V was cut back by 4 bases and J by 7 bases. The CDR3 region is CASSPWTGGEKLFF. CDR3 nucleotides: TGTGCCAGCAGCCCTTGGACAGGGGGTGAAAAACTGTTTTTT.

The rearrangement links TRBV24-1 to TRBJ2-1; D is perhaps TRBD1 (6 bases). CDR1 KGHDR and CDR2 SFDVKD come from the germline V gene. V lost 0 bases, J lost 13 bases, and 12 bases lay in between. CDR3 length: 13 residues. CDR3 residues: CATSDLLGQTQFF. CDR3 in DNA: TGTGCCACCAGTGATTTGCTAGGACAGACTCAGTTCTTC.

The rearrangement uses TRBV19 and TRBJ2-7; TRBD1 agrees at 11 bases. There are 14 residues in the CDR3. V shed 6 bases, J shed 7 bases, and the junction held 8 bases outside the gene matches. CDR1 and CDR2 from the germline V gene are LNHDA and SQIVND (reference sequence). The CDR3 DNA reads TGTGCCAGTAGCCCGGACAGGGGGCGCAAAGAGCAGTACTTC. Its translation: CASSPDRGRKEQYF.

Only one count was recorded for this clone. This sequence joins TRBV2 and TRBJ1-2; 8 bases match TRBD1. Germline-derived CDR1 and CDR2 are SNHLY and FYNNEI. Trimming took 7 bases from V and 2 from J; bases not matched to a gene: 3. This CDR3 contains 13 residues. The CDR3 DNA follows: TGTGCCAGCATTCGGGACAGGAACTATGGCTACACCTTC. Amino acid sequence: CASIRDRNYGYTF.

As regards this clone: One end of the junction does not line up with germline, which may come from a read error. The gene calls are TRBV4-1 and TRBJ2-1; D may be TRBD2 (7 bases). The CDR3 sequence is 16 residues long. CDR1 is MGHRA and CDR2 is YSYEKL in the germline V gene. The CDR3 DNA is TGCGCCCGCAGCCAAGATTGGGGGGGGGCATACAATGAGCAGTTCTTC. This sequence encodes CARSQDWGGAYNEQFF.

CDR3 in DNA: TGCGCCAGCAGCACCGGACAGGGCTGGGATGGCTACACCTTC. As protein: CASSTGQGWDGYTF. This chain uses TRBV5-1 with TRBJ1-2; 8 bases are a match to TRBD1. The ends lost 4 bases at V and 6 bases at J; junction bases unmatched: 8. The length of the CDR3 is 14 residues. Germline V gives CDR1 SGHRS, CDR2 YFSETQ.

The V call is TRBV6-2 or TRBV6-3, the J call TRBJ1-1, with D perhaps TRBD1 (6 bases). This CDR3 has 15 residues. In germline, CDR1 is MNHEY, CDR2 SVGEGT. Trimming took 5 bases from V and 2 from J, leaving 15 bases between them. CDR3 sequence (DNA): TGTGCCAGCAGTAAGCCCGGACAGCTTAACACTGAAGCTTTCTTT. Amino acid sequence: CASSKPGQLNTEAFF.

The J gene is TRBJ1-1, the V gene TRBV6-5; the D gene is possibly TRBD1 (6 bases). The CDR3 loop spans 14 amino acids. With 6 bases removed from V and 3 bases from J, the gap between germline ends came to 14 bases. CDR1 is MNHEY, CDR2 SVGAGI, per germline. Written as DNA, the CDR3 is TGTGCCAGCAGCTTTACAGGGATGGACACTGAAGCTTTCTTT. Its translation is CASSFTGMDTEAFF.

This clone has just a few counts. This sequence joins TRBV9 and TRBJ1-1; D unclear. V lost 4 bases, J lost 5 bases, and 18 bases lay in between. The germline gives CDR1 SGDLS, CDR2 YYNGEE. The CDR3 length is 15 residues. The CDR3 sequence is CASSPRSLYPTEAFF. In DNA, the CDR3 is TGTGCCAGCAGCCCCAGGTCCCTTTACCCGACTGAAGCTTTCTTT.

This chain uses TRBV2 with TRBJ2-3; 9 bases align to TRBD2. Germline CDR1 and CDR2: SNHLY and FYNNEI. This CDR3 is built from 14 residues. The J segment lost 4 bases and the V segment lost 8 bases, leaving 7 bases of the junction unmatched. The CDR3 here is CASSKAGGSDTQYF. CDR3 nucleotides: TGTGCCAGCTCTAAAGCGGGGGGCTCAGATACGCAGTATTTT. Full variable domain (outside the CDR3, taken from reference TRBV2 and TRBJ2-3): EPEVTQTPSHQVTQMGQEVILRCVPISNHLYFYWYRQILGQKVEFLVSFYNNEISEKSEIFDDQFSVERPDGSNFTLKIRSTKLEDSAMYFCASSKAGGSDTQYFGPGTRLTVL.

This clone appeared a few times. V usage is TRBV4-2 and J usage is TRBJ1-1; tentative D call: TRBD1 (5 bases). The CDR3 contains 15 residues. The germline V gene has CDR1 LGHNA and CDR2 YNFKEQ. Trimming cost V 4 bases and J 3 bases, with 15 bases left between them. CDR3 amino acids: CASSPLWAGDTEAFF. The CDR3 DNA reads as TGTGCCAGCAGCCCGCTTTGGGCGGGGGACACTGAAGCTTTCTTT.